This is a list of T cell receptor beta chains from one sample in a study of blood T cells in healthy people across ages. TCRdb reanalysed the 5' RACE reads using MiXCR and keeps one entry per CDR3 protein. The sample shows around 1,500,000 distinct CDR3 sequences, about 40% of them seen only once. Sequences were obtained from blood. These receptors all come from a young woman in good health. CDR3s include the opening cysteine and the closing phenylalanine or tryptophan. Fields, in order: J gene, D gene, V gene, clone size, CDR3 protein, CDR3 DNA. The D gene is left open where the match is weak. Clone size, where shown, is once, few, many, or a class for clones that have expanded.

TRBJ2-1 - TRBV21-1 few CASSRQAGTSGSTEQFF TGTGCCAGCAGCCGACAAGCCGGGACTAGCGGGAGTACTGAGCAGTTCTTC
TRBJ2-7 - TRBV9 few CASSVDGQGQISEQYF TGTGCCAGCAGCGTCGATGGGCAGGGGCAAATATCCGAGCAGTACTTC
TRBJ1-1 - TRBV20-1 - CSARKQSTEAFF TGCAGTGCTAGAAAGCAGAGCACTGAAGCTTTCTTT
TRBJ1-5 - TRBV6-5 - CASSVLTGAGSNQPQHF TGTGCCAGCAGTGTACTTACAGGTGCGGGAAGCAATCAGCCCCAGCATTTT
TRBJ1-4 TRBD1 TRBV7-9 few CASSLDGTGYGKLFF TGTGCCAGCAGCCTAGACGGGACAGGGTACGGAAAACTGTTTTTT
TRBJ2-7 - TRBV14 - CASSQERVSSYEQYF TGTGCCAGCAGTCAAGAGCGGGTAAGCTCCTACGAGCAGTACTTC
TRBJ1-4 - TRBV4-1 few CASSQGPLSREKLFF TGCGCCAGCAGCCAGGGACCGCTCTCCCGTGAAAAACTGTTTTTT
TRBJ2-3 - TRBV7-3 - CASSSLASGTDTQYF TGTGCCAGCAGCTCCCTAGCGTCTGGGACAGATACGCAGTATTTT
TRBJ2-3 TRBD2 TRBV2 - CASSVSGRRTDTQYF TGTGCCAGCAGTGTGAGCGGGAGGCGGACAGATACGCAGTATTTT
TRBJ1-1 - TRBV5-1 - CASSSGGGQDAEAFF TGCGCCAGCAGCTCCGGGGGGGGGCAGGACGCTGAAGCTTTCTTT
TRBJ2-3 - TRBV10-3 - CAIEQNRAADTQYF TGTGCCATCGAACAGAATAGAGCCGCAGATACGCAGTATTTT
TRBJ2-7 - TRBV29-1 - CSAATNYEQYF TGCAGCGCCGCAACGAACTACGAGCAGTACTTC
TRBJ1-2 - TRBV3-1 few CASSQERTYGYTF TGTGCCAGCAGCCAAGAAAGGACATATGGCTACACCTTC
TRBJ2-7 - TRBV3-1 - CASSPNQGSYEQYF TGTGCCAGCAGCCCCAATCAGGGCTCCTACGAGCAGTACTTC
TRBJ1-2 - TRBV27 - CASSSSGSGSYGYTF TGTGCCAGCAGTTCCTCGGGGAGCGGTAGCTATGGCTACACCTTC
TRBJ1-2 TRBD1 TRBV3-1 - CASSQGAETGNGYTF TGTGCCAGCAGCCAAGGTGCGGAGACAGGGAATGGCTACACCTTC
TRBJ2-1 - TRBV29-1 - CSGTGLEQFF TGCAGCGGCACGGGACTTGAGCAGTTCTTC
TRBJ1-1 - TRBV20-1 - CSARRMGPLGTEAFF TGCAGTGCTAGAAGGATGGGCCCTCTGGGGACTGAAGCTTTCTTT
TRBJ2-3 TRBD2 TRBV5-1 - CASRPSGGLDTQYF TGCGCCAGCAGACCCAGCGGGGGGCTAGATACGCAGTATTTT
TRBJ2-1 TRBD2 TRBV15 - CATSRDGGGLARGFGNEQFF TGTGCCACCAGCAGAGACGGGGGGGGACTAGCGCGAGGGTTTGGGAATGAGCAGTTCTTC
TRBJ2-1 - TRBV18 - CASSGESSYNEQFF TGTGCCAGCTCAGGGGAGAGTTCCTACAATGAGCAGTTCTTC
TRBJ2-3 - TRBV20-1 - CSAHPLALSTDTQYF TGCAGTGCCCATCCTCTAGCGTTGAGCACAGATACGCAGTATTTT
TRBJ2-3 - TRBV20-1 - CSASDGPDTQYF TGCAGTGCTAGTGATGGCCCAGATACGCAGTATTTT
TRBJ2-3 - TRBV6-5 few CASSRFVAGRGDTQYF TGTGCCAGCAGCCGGTTCGTTGCAGGAAGGGGAGATACGCAGTATTTT
TRBJ2-3 TRBD1 TRBV3-1 - CASSRRDRVGTDTQYF TGTGCCAGCAGCAGGAGGGACAGGGTCGGCACAGATACGCAGTATTTT
TRBJ2-7 TRBD2 TRBV25-1 few CASSESGGRYEQYF TGTGCCAGCAGTGAAAGCGGGGGGCGGTACGAGCAGTACTTC
TRBJ1-6 - TRBV7-8 - CASSLESPMLYNSPLHF TGTGCCAGCAGCTTAGAGTCGCCCATGCTCTATAATTCACCCCTCCACTTT
TRBJ2-1 TRBD2 TRBV4-1 once CASSQGWGLGNEQFF TGCGCCAGCAGCCAGGGTTGGGGACTAGGGAATGAGCAGTTCTTC
TRBJ1-2 - TRBV15 - CATSRAPGTNYGYTF TGTGCCACCAGCAGAGCCCCGGGAACTAACTATGGCTACACCTTC
TRBJ1-2 - TRBV15 few CATSRDKGSNGYTF TGTGCCACCAGCAGAGATAAGGGGTCGAATGGCTACACCTTC
TRBJ2-7 - TRBV4-1 - CASSQSEQGATEQYF TGCGCCAGCAGCCAATCCGAACAGGGCGCCACCGAGCAGTACTTC
TRBJ1-1 - TRBV6-6 once CASTTPQTEAFF TGTGCCAGCACCACCCCGCAGACTGAAGCTTTCTTT
TRBJ2-3 TRBD2 TRBV20-1 - CSARDRGTSADTQYF TGCAGTGCTAGAGATCGGGGAACTAGCGCAGATACGCAGTATTTT
TRBJ1-1 - TRBV7-3 - CASSLKAFGGTEAFF TGTGCCAGCAGCTTGAAGGCGTTTGGGGGAACTGAAGCTTTCTTT
TRBJ1-2 - TRBV27 - CASAQGYGYTF TGTGCCAGCGCTCAAGGGTATGGCTACACCTTC
TRBJ2-5 - TRBV5-1 - CASSLVPGTLRETQYF TGCGCCAGCAGCTTGGTGCCGGGTACCCTCCGTGAGACCCAGTACTTC
TRBJ1-6 - TRBV6-5 - CASSQMVDPPLHF TGTGCCAGCAGCCAGATGGTTGATCCACCCCTCCACTTT
TRBJ2-5 - TRBV20-1 - CSASRGSHQETQYF TGCAGTGCTAGTCGGGGTTCCCATCAAGAGACCCAGTACTTC
TRBJ2-1 TRBD2 TRBV7-6 - CASSLTSRASLYNEQFF TGTGCCAGCAGCCTGACTAGCAGAGCCTCCTTATACAATGAGCAGTTCTTC
TRBJ2-3 - TRBV20-1 - CSARSRVADTQYF TGCAGTGCTAGAAGCAGGGTTGCAGATACGCAGTATTTT
TRBJ2-5 - TRBV25-1 - CASISKETQYF TGTGCCAGCATATCCAAGGAGACCCAGTACTTC
TRBJ2-7 - TRBV6-1 - CASSHRDFYEQYF TGTGCCAGCAGCCACCGGGACTTCTACGAGCAGTACTTC
TRBJ2-1 TRBD2 TRBV20-1 few CSARGGATSYNEQFF TGCAGTGCTAGGGGAGGGGCCACCAGCTACAATGAGCAGTTCTTC
TRBJ1-4 TRBD1 TRBV7-2 many CASSYRQGRGEKLFF TGTGCCAGCAGCTACAGACAGGGGCGTGGCGAAAAACTGTTTTTT
TRBJ2-2 TRBD2 TRBV9 - CASSGGNGRAAWTGELFF TGTGCCAGCAGCGGGGGTAACGGGAGGGCCGCTTGGACCGGGGAGCTGTTTTTT
TRBJ1-5 TRBD1 TRBV20-1 - CSASQGTGSNQPQHF TGCAGTGCTAGCCAAGGGACAGGGAGCAATCAGCCCCAGCATTTT
TRBJ1-1 TRBD1 TRBV18 few CASSPPGAGGRNTEAFF TGTGCCAGCTCACCACCGGGGGCAGGGGGCCGCAACACTGAAGCTTTCTTT
TRBJ2-7 - TRBV20-1 few CSARSRESYEQYF TGCAGTGCTAGATCACGGGAGTCGTACGAGCAGTACTTC